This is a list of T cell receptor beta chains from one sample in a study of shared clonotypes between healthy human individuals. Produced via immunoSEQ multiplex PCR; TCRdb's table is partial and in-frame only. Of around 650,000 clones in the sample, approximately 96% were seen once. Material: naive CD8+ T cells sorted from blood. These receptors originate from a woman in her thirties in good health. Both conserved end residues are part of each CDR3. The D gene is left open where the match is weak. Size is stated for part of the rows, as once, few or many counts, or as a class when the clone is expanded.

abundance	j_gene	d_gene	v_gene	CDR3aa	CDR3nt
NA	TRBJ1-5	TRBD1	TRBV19	CASTQEGQGYQPQHF	TGTGCCAGTACCCAGGAGGGACAGGGTTATCAGCCCCAGCATTTT
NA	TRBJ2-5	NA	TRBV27	CASSPRIGGETQYF	TGTGCCAGCAGTCCTCGAATTGGGGGAGAGACCCAGTACTTC
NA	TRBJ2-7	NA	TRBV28	CASSLLPKVGKTYEQYF	TGTGCCAGCAGTTTACTCCCCAAGGTAGGGAAAACCTACGAGCAGTACTTC
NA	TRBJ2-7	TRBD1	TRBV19	CASSAATGSSYEQYF	TGTGCCAGTAGTGCAGCGACAGGGAGCTCCTACGAGCAGTACTTC
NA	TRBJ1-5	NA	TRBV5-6	CASSPRAGNQPQHF	TGTGCCAGCAGCCCGCGGGCCGGTAATCAGCCCCAGCATTTT
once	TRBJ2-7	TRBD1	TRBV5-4	CASSLQGVDEQYF	TGTGCCAGCAGCTTACAGGGGGTGGACGAGCAGTACTTC
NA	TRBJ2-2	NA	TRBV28	CASYPGLNTGELFF	TGTGCCAGCTATCCCGGACTGAACACCGGGGAGCTGTTTTTT
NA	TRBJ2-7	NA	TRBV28	CASRGGPGQTYEQYF	TGTGCCAGCAGGGGGGGACCGGGACAAACCTACGAGCAGTACTTC
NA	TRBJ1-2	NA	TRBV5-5	CASHPDINYGYTF	TGTGCCAGTCATCCGGATATAAACTATGGCTACACCTTC
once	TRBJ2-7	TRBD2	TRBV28	CASSLLRFVAGAYEQYF	TGTGCCAGCAGTTTACTTCGGTTCGTAGCGGGAGCCTACGAGCAGTACTTC
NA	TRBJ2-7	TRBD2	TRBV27	CASSFVAGEVSYEQYF	TGTGCCAGCAGTTTCGTAGCGGGAGAGGTCTCCTACGAGCAGTACTTC
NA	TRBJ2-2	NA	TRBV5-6	CASSLATGELFF	TGTGCCAGCAGCTTGGCCACCGGGGAGCTGTTTTTT
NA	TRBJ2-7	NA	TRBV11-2	CASSIGTYYEQYF	TGTGCCAGCAGCATTGGGACTTACTACGAGCAGTACTTC
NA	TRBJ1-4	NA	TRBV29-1	CSVEGSEATNEKLFF	TGCAGCGTTGAGGGGTCGGAAGCAACTAATGAAAAACTGTTTTTT
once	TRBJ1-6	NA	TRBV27	CASSFTGISSPLHF	TGTGCCAGCAGCTTCACAGGGATTAGTTCACCCCTCCACTTT
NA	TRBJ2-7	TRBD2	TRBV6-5	CASSDSSGRPEQYF	TGTGCCAGCAGTGACTCTAGCGGGCGGCCCGAGCAGTACTTC
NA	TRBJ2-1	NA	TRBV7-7	CASRSGSGEQFF	TGTGCCAGCAGGAGTGGGTCAGGGGAGCAGTTCTTC
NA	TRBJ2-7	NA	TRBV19	CASSFGTGYEQYF	TGTGCCAGTAGTTTTGGTACGGGATACGAGCAGTACTTC
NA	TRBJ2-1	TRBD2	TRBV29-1	CSVVSSGTSYNEQFF	TGCAGCGTTGTGTCTAGCGGGACGTCATACAATGAGCAGTTCTTC
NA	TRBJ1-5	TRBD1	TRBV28	CASRVQGASNQPQHF	TGTGCCAGCAGGGTACAGGGGGCGAGCAATCAGCCCCAGCATTTT
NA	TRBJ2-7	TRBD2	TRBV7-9	CASSPSLGLEAYEQYF	TGTGCCAGCAGCCCCTCCCTGGGACTAGAAGCCTACGAGCAGTACTTC
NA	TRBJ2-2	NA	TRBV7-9	CASSSGVKFGELFF	TGTGCCAGCAGCTCCGGGGTTAAGTTCGGGGAGCTGTTTTTT
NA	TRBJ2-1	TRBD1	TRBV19	CASSIEDRQIF	TGTGCCAGTAGTATAGAGGACAGGCAAATCTTC
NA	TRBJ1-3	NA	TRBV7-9	CASSLDGNTIYF	TGTGCCAGCAGCTTAGATGGAAACACCATATATTTT
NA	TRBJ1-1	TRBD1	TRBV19	CASSIDIEGAMNTEAFF	TGTGCCAGTAGTATAGATATTGAGGGGGCGATGAACACTGAAGCTTTCTTT
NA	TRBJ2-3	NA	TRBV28	CATKTLATSTDTQYF	TGTGCCACCAAGACCTTAGCGACTAGCACAGATACGCAGTATTTT
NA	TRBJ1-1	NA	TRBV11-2	CASSLGGEPFF	TGTGCCAGCAGCTTAGGAGGAGAGCCTTTCTTT
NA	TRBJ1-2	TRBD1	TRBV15	CATSRGGEGANYGYTF	TGTGCCACCAGCAGAGGGGGAGAGGGGGCAAACTATGGCTACACCTTC
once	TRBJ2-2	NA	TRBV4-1	CASSQSRQNTGELFF	TGCGCCAGCAGCCAAAGTAGACAGAACACCGGGGAGCTGTTTTTT
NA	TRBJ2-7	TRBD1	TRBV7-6	CASSPTGGAGPDEQYF	TGTGCCAGCAGCCCGACAGGGGGCGCAGGGCCGGACGAGCAGTACTTC
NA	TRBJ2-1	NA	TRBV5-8	CASSLAPSSYNEQFF	TGTGCCAGCAGCTTGGCTCCGAGCTCCTACAATGAGCAGTTCTTC
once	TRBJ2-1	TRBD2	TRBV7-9	CASSLLGLAGDNEQFF	TGTGCCAGCAGCTTGTTGGGACTAGCGGGGGACAATGAGCAGTTCTTC
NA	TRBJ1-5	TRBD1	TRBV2	CASSRSGTGYNQPQHF	TGTGCCAGCAGTAGGTCCGGGACAGGGTACAATCAGCCCCAGCATTTT
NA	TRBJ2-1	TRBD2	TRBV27	CASSYELAGYNEQFF	TGTGCCAGCAGTTATGAACTAGCGGGTTACAATGAGCAGTTCTTC
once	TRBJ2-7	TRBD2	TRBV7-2	CASSLPGGRASYEQYF	TGTGCCAGCAGCTTACCGGGCGGGAGAGCTTCCTACGAGCAGTACTTC
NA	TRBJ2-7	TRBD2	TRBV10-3	CAISESRTSGNYEQYF	TGTGCCATCAGTGAGTCGAGGACTAGCGGGAATTACGAGCAGTACTTC
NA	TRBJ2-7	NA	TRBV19	CASSDIGYEQYF	TGTGCCAGTAGTGACATCGGCTACGAGCAGTACTTC
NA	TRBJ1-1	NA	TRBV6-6	CASSFGWNTEAFF	TGTGCCAGCAGTTTTGGGTGGAACACTGAAGCTTTCTTT
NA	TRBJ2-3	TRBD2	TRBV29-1	CSVEPPSGNTDTQYF	TGCAGCGTTGAGCCTCCTAGCGGAAACACAGATACGCAGTATTTT
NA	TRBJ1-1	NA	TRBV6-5	CASSYVYGDTEAFF	TGTGCCAGCAGTTACGTATACGGAGACACTGAAGCTTTCTTT
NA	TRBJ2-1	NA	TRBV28	CASSLKGRSYNEQFF	TGTGCCAGCAGTTTGAAGGGGAGGTCCTACAATGAGCAGTTCTTC
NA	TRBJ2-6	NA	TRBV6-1	CASSVATGSYSGANVLTF	TGTGCCAGCAGTGTCGCGACAGGATCGTACTCTGGGGCCAACGTCCTGACTTTC
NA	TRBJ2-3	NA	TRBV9	CASSVAGDTQYF	TGTGCCAGCAGCGTAGCGGGCGATACGCAGTATTTT
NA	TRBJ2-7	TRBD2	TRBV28	CASSTGLAGYEQYF	TGTGCCAGCAGCACGGGACTAGCGGGGTACGAGCAGTACTTC
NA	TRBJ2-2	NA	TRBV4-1	CASSQAGSNTGELFF	TGCGCCAGCAGCCAAGCGGGCAGTAACACCGGGGAGCTGTTTTTT
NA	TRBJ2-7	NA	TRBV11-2	CASSPGGWREQYF	TGTGCCAGCAGCCCAGGGGGGTGGCGCGAGCAGTACTTC
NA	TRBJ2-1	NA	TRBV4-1	CASSQVLRGSSYNEQFF	TGCGCCAGCAGCCAAGTATTACGGGGGAGCTCCTACAATGAGCAGTTCTTC
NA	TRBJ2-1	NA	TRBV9	CASSDSPGSPAYNEQFF	TGTGCCAGCAGCGATTCCCCCGGGAGTCCCGCCTACAATGAGCAGTTCTTC
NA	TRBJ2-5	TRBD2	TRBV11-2	CASRGPGGEETQYF	TGTGCCAGCAGGGGGCCGGGAGGGGAAGAGACCCAGTACTTC
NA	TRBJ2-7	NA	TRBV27	CASSLLARNEQYF	TGTGCCAGCAGTTTACTAGCTAGGAACGAGCAGTACTTC
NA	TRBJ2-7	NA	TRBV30	CAWLDPDSYEQYF	TGTGCCTGGCTCGACCCAGACTCCTACGAGCAGTACTTC
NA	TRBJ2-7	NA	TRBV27	CASNGGTGYEQYF	TGTGCCAGCAATGGGGGGACGGGTTACGAGCAGTACTTC
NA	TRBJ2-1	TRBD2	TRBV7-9	CATLGTSGANSNEQFF	TGTGCCACCTTAGGTACTAGCGGGGCAAATTCTAATGAGCAGTTCTTC